A single sample is the source of the 17 T cell receptor beta chains below, sequenced in a study of sequential checkpoint blockade in melanoma. Sequencing used immunoSEQ multiplex PCR; TCRdb keeps in-frame clones, though not all of them. This table holds several thousand clones, approximately 54% found once. As for treatment: randomized to nivolumab then ipilimumab (arm A) or the reverse (arm B). This specimen was CD8+ T cells sorted from blood (inferred from file names), taken from a patient given nivolumab and ipilimumab in sequence. Every receptor here comes from a human donor with melanoma.

This clone was counted between two and nine times. The V and J genes are TRBV4-3 and TRBJ2-7, with 10 bases matching TRBD2. Germline CDR1 LGHNA, CDR2 YSLEER. V shed 4 bases, J shed 3 bases, and the junction held 6 bases outside the gene matches. The CDR3 consists of 15 residues. CDR3 DNA sequence: TGCGCCAGCAGCCCCAGGACTAGCGGCGTCTACGAGCAGTACTTC. Translated: CASSPRTSGVYEQYF.

The chain combines TRBV29-1 with TRBJ2-7; TRBD2 might be the D (6 bases). The CDR3 sequence is 10 residues long. Deletions cut 4 bases from V and 7 bases from J, with 8 bases between. CDR1 SQVTM and CDR2 ANQGSEA come from the germline V gene. In DNA form, the CDR3 reads TGCAGCGTTGCGGCGGGGGAGCAGTACTTC. Encoded protein: CSVAAGEQYF.

The V and J genes are TRBV18 and TRBJ1-1; no clear D gene. The V end lost 2 bases, the J end lost 5 bases, and 3 bases lay between the germline ends. The germline V gene encodes CDR1 KGHSH and CDR2 LQKENI. The CDR3 length is 11 residues. The CDR3 protein is CASSPLTEAFF. CDR3 DNA: TGTGCCAGCTCACCATTAACTGAAGCTTTCTTT.

This clone was seen only a few times. The DNA for the CDR3 is TGTGCCAGCAGCTTATATTACCAGGACTATAATGAAAAACTGTTTTTT. Its protein is CASSLYYQDYNEKLFF. J is TRBJ1-4 and V is TRBV7-2; D is unclear. Trimming shortened V by 2 bases and J by 4 bases, and 14 bases separated the two germline ends. Germline V lookup: CDR1 SGHTA, CDR2 FQGNSA. There are 16 residues in the CDR3.

Comment on this clone: The same CDR3 can be traced to other DNA sequences in this sample. The DNA for the CDR3 is TGTGCCAGCAGTGATTGGACAGGGGGCAATGAGCAGTTCTTC. Translating it yields CASSDWTGGNEQFF. V is TRBV2 and J is TRBJ2-1, with 10 nucleotides matching TRBD1. Germline CDR1 and CDR2: SNHLY and FYNNEI. This CDR3 comprises 14 residues. The V and J ends lost 3 bases and 6 bases, in that order; junction bases with no gene match: 2.

This clone is categorized as medium-sized. The J gene is TRBJ2-7, the V gene TRBV7-9; 8 bases align to TRBD1. The CDR3 totals 15 residues. Germline-derived CDR1 and CDR2 are SEHNR and FQNEAQ (reference sequence). V gave up 3 bases and J gave up 4 bases; unmatched junction bases: 8. The CDR3 DNA sequence: TGTGCCAGCAGCTTTCCGGGACAGGCGATATACGAGCAGTACTTC. Its protein product is CASSFPGQAIYEQYF.

The rearrangement joins TRBV27 to TRBJ2-7; tentatively, D is TRBD1 (6 bases). With 5 bases removed from V and 6 bases from J, the gap between germline ends came to 8 bases. The CDR3 has 11 amino acids. Germline CDR1 is MNHEY and CDR2 is SMNVEV (reference sequence). The CDR3 sequence: CASSLGGEQYF. CDR3 DNA sequence: TGTGCCAGCAGTCTAGGGGGCGAGCAGTACTTC.

This sequence joins TRBV5-6 and TRBJ2-7; D is ambiguous. Germline assignment: CDR1 SGHDT and CDR2 YYEEEE. CDR3 length equals 12 residues. Trimming cost V 0 bases and J 4 bases, with 5 bases left between them. The CDR3 DNA sequence: TGTGCCAGCAGCTTGGGGCTGTACGAGCAGTACTTC. Protein sequence: CASSLGLYEQYF.

By share, this clone counts as medium-sized. The gene calls are TRBV28 and TRBJ2-6, with 7 nucleotides matching TRBD2. This CDR3 is built from 18 residues. Germline lookup yields CDR1 MDHEN and CDR2 SYDVKM. Germline trimming cut 5 bases from V and 4 bases from J; bases unmatched to any gene: 14. The CDR3 DNA reads as TGTGCCAGCAGTCCCTCTTCAGGACTAGATTTAGGGGCCAACGTCCTGACTTTC. It codes for CASSPSSGLDLGANVLTF.

The sample holds a few counts of this clone. The rearrangement joins TRBV5-4 to TRBJ1-2, with TRBD1 matching over 7 bases. The CDR3 is 17 residues long. The germline CDR1 and CDR2 sequences are SGHNT and YYREEE (reference sequence). V shed 2 bases, J shed 4 bases, and the junction held 14 bases outside the gene matches. The CDR3, as DNA: TGTGCCAGCAGCTTAGCCGGGACAGCGCCTTGGAGCTATGGCTACACCTTC. It specifies CASSLAGTAPWSYGYTF.

This clone was detected a few times. This chain uses TRBV7-9 with TRBJ1-1; D remains unclear. Germline lookup yields CDR1 SEHNR and CDR2 FQNEAQ (reference sequence). This CDR3 contains 13 residues. Trimming removed 6 bases at V and 1 base at J, with 9 bases between. The CDR3 DNA reads as TGTGCCAGCAGGCAATTACAGAACACTGAAGCTTTCTTT. Protein product: CASRQLQNTEAFF.

The gene calls are TRBV5-5 and TRBJ2-5, with D maybe TRBD1 (6 bases). The J call may be incorrect, as the DNA end agrees better with TRBJ2-7. Per the germline V gene, CDR1 is SGHKS and CDR2 is YYEKEE (reference sequence). CDR3 length: 12 residues. CDR3 in amino acids: CASSTQGYEQYF. The CDR3 DNA sequence: TGTGCCAGCAGCACGCAGGGGTACGAGCAGTACTTC.

The rearrangement joins TRBV23-1 to TRBJ1-3, with 8 bases lining up with TRBD1. TRBV23-1 is an open reading frame, and its role is uncertain. Trimming removed 4 bases from V and 8 bases from J; junction bases left unmatched: 7. The CDR3 is 14 amino acids. This CDR3 is CASSPWTGTDTIYF. In DNA, the CDR3 is TGCGCCAGCAGTCCCTGGACAGGGACGGACACCATATATTTT.

The V and J genes are TRBV6-1 and TRBJ2-7, with unresolved D. V was clipped by 5 bases and J by 2 bases, with 7 bases between them. The length of the CDR3 is 12 residues. Germline CDR1 and CDR2: MNHNS and SASEGT. As DNA, the CDR3 is TGTGCCAGCAGTCCCAATCCCTACGAGCAGTACTTC. Translation: CASSPNPYEQYF.

In its sample, this clone was seen a few times. The chain combines TRBV5-5 with TRBJ2-7; D is uncertain. Looked up from germline, CDR1 is SGHKS and CDR2 is YYEKEE (reference sequence). Deletions cut 3 bases from V and 4 bases from J, with 14 bases between. The CDR3 spans 14 residues. In nucleotides, the CDR3 is TGTGCCAGCAGCTCCCTTCCCGGGTCGTACGAGCAGTACTTC. It yields the protein CASSSLPGSYEQYF.

The V gene is TRBV10-2, the J gene TRBJ2-7; 8 bases match TRBD1. Germline assignment: CDR1 WSHSY and CDR2 SAAADI. The CDR3 is made up of 15 amino acids. Trimming removed 7 bases from V and 7 bases from J; junction bases left unmatched: 15. DNA of the CDR3: TGCGCCAGCACCGAGGGACAGGATACTTCTCAGGAGCAGTACTTC. Translation: CASTEGQDTSQEQYF.

The chain combines TRBV7-8 with TRBJ2-7; D gene ambiguous. The germline V gene encodes CDR1 SGHVS and CDR2 FQNEAQ. Deletions cut 2 bases from V and 2 bases from J, with 10 bases between. CDR3 length: 14 residues. The CDR3 DNA reads as TGTGCCAGCAGCTTACAGTTTTTCGCCTACGAGCAGTACTTC. Protein product: CASSLQFFAYEQYF.